This is a list of T cell receptor beta chains from one sample in a study of T cell responses to AZD1222 COVID-19 vaccine. Sequenced by immunoSEQ multiplex PCR; TCRdb stores in-frame clones only, minus some. This sample has about 140,000 clones, with 90% to 95% found just once. The material was peripheral blood, obtained 28 days after the second AZD1222 dose. The receptor source for this set is an adult who received the AZD1222 COVID-19 vaccine. Both conserved end residues are part of each CDR3. A D gene is named only where the DNA matches it firmly. A clone size is listed for some rows: how often the clone was seen (once, few, many), or a class if it is expanded.

cdr3_aa: CATSSLRGTYNEQFF
cdr3_nt: TGTGCCACCAGCAGTTTGCGGGGGACTTACAATGAGCAGTTCTTC
v_call: TRBV15
d_call: TRBD2
clone_size: .
j_call: TRBJ2-1

cdr3_aa: CASSFPTDTQYF
cdr3_nt: TGTGCCAGCAGCTTTCCGACAGATACGCAGTATTTT
v_call: TRBV7-2
d_call: .
clone_size: .
j_call: TRBJ2-3

cdr3_aa: CASSFAGLETQYF
cdr3_nt: TGTGCCAGCAGCTTTGCCGGGTTGGAGACCCAGTACTTC
v_call: TRBV5-4
d_call: .
clone_size: .
j_call: TRBJ2-5

cdr3_aa: CASSAGGAGTQETQYF
cdr3_nt: TGCGCCAGCAGCGCAGGGGGCGCCGGGACCCAAGAGACCCAGTACTTC
v_call: TRBV4-3
d_call: TRBD1
clone_size: once
j_call: TRBJ2-5

cdr3_aa: CATSVGGLYYEQYF
cdr3_nt: TGTGCCACCTCCGTAGGGGGCTTATACTACGAGCAGTACTTC
v_call: TRBV10-3
d_call: TRBD1
clone_size: .
j_call: TRBJ2-7

cdr3_aa: CASSQDTYRLQVPQHF
cdr3_nt: TGTGCCAGCAGCCAAGATACTTACCGACTCCAGGTGCCCCAGCATTTT
v_call: TRBV14
d_call: .
clone_size: .
j_call: TRBJ1-5

cdr3_aa: CASSSGTTANNEQFF
cdr3_nt: TGTGCCAGCAGCTCCGGGACCACGGCAAACAATGAGCAGTTCTTC
v_call: TRBV7-9
d_call: .
clone_size: .
j_call: TRBJ2-1

cdr3_aa: CASSLGQGAGPQHF
cdr3_nt: TGTGCCAGCAGCTTGGGACAGGGGGCTGGCCCCCAGCATTTT
v_call: TRBV5-5
d_call: TRBD1
clone_size: few
j_call: TRBJ1-5

cdr3_aa: CASMRADLNTEAFF
cdr3_nt: TGTGCCAGCATGAGGGCGGACCTGAACACTGAAGCTTTCTTT
v_call: TRBV27
d_call: .
clone_size: .
j_call: TRBJ1-1

cdr3_aa: CASSLAGTYEQYF
cdr3_nt: TGTGCCAGCAGTTTGGCGGGGACCTACGAGCAGTACTTC
v_call: TRBV28
d_call: .
clone_size: .
j_call: TRBJ2-7

cdr3_aa: CASTLARLDNSPLHF
cdr3_nt: TGTGCCAGTACGCTGGCCCGACTCGATAATTCACCCCTCCACTTT
v_call: TRBV19
d_call: .
clone_size: .
j_call: TRBJ1-6

cdr3_aa: CASSGQGAGELFF
cdr3_nt: TGTGCCAGCAGTGGACAGGGGGCCGGGGAGCTGTTTTTT
v_call: TRBV2
d_call: TRBD1
clone_size: .
j_call: TRBJ2-2

cdr3_aa: CASSIGRDNQPQHF
cdr3_nt: TGTGCCAGTAGTATCGGTCGGGACAATCAGCCCCAGCATTTT
v_call: TRBV19
d_call: .
clone_size: .
j_call: TRBJ1-5

cdr3_aa: CASTTGRGPSNQPQHF
cdr3_nt: TGTGCCAGTACTACCGGTAGGGGTCCTAGCAATCAGCCCCAGCATTTT
v_call: TRBV19
d_call: .
clone_size: .
j_call: TRBJ1-5

cdr3_aa: CARSIRWSSGNTIYF
cdr3_nt: TGTGCCAGAAGCATAAGGTGGAGCTCTGGAAACACCATATATTTT
v_call: TRBV5-3
d_call: .
clone_size: many
j_call: TRBJ1-3

cdr3_aa: CASSPSPGREDYGYTF
cdr3_nt: TGTGCCAGCAGTCCTTCCCCAGGCAGGGAGGACTATGGCTACACCTTC
v_call: TRBV27
d_call: .
clone_size: .
j_call: TRBJ1-2

cdr3_aa: CASSHSTSGIDNEQFF
cdr3_nt: TGCGCCAGCAGCCACAGTACTAGCGGGATTGACAATGAGCAGTTCTTC
v_call: TRBV4-3
d_call: TRBD2
clone_size: .
j_call: TRBJ2-1

cdr3_aa: CASSPQGKDQPQHF
cdr3_nt: TGTGCCAGCTCACCACAGGGGAAGGATCAGCCCCAGCATTTT
v_call: TRBV18
d_call: .
clone_size: .
j_call: TRBJ1-5

cdr3_aa: CSVDRDIGTEAFF
cdr3_nt: TGCAGCGTTGACCGGGACATAGGCACTGAAGCTTTCTTT
v_call: TRBV29-1
d_call: .
clone_size: .
j_call: TRBJ1-1

cdr3_aa: CASSPMGVANTEAFF
cdr3_nt: TGTGCCAGCAGCCCCATGGGGGTGGCGAACACTGAAGCTTTCTTT
v_call: TRBV3-1/TRBV3-2
d_call: .
clone_size: .
j_call: TRBJ1-1

cdr3_aa: CASSWDVQEGRETQYF
cdr3_nt: TGTGCCAGCAGCTGGGACGTACAGGAAGGGCGGGAGACCCAGTACTTC
v_call: TRBV7-9
d_call: .
clone_size: .
j_call: TRBJ2-5

cdr3_aa: CASSLGWGSNQPQHF
cdr3_nt: TGTGCCAGCAGCCTGGGGTGGGGGAGCAATCAGCCCCAGCATTTT
v_call: TRBV5-5
d_call: .
clone_size: .
j_call: TRBJ1-5

cdr3_aa: CASSLGVRGQPQHF
cdr3_nt: TGTGCCAGCAGCTTAGGGGTACGGGGTCAGCCCCAGCATTTT
v_call: TRBV7-2
d_call: .
clone_size: .
j_call: TRBJ1-5

cdr3_aa: CASRYLAGFTDTQYF
cdr3_nt: TGTGCCAGCAGATACTTAGCGGGATTCACAGATACGCAGTATTTT
v_call: TRBV7-2
d_call: TRBD2
clone_size: .
j_call: TRBJ2-3

cdr3_aa: CASTRPSGRTNEQFF
cdr3_nt: TGTGCCAGCACCCGGCCTAGCGGGAGGACCAATGAGCAGTTCTTC
v_call: TRBV6-5
d_call: TRBD2
clone_size: .
j_call: TRBJ2-1

cdr3_aa: CAISGWTTNTGELFF
cdr3_nt: TGTGCCATCAGTGGGTGGACAACGAACACCGGGGAGCTGTTTTTT
v_call: TRBV10-3
d_call: .
clone_size: .
j_call: TRBJ2-2

cdr3_aa: CASSPQGLAGGFQYF
cdr3_nt: TGTGCCAGCAGCCCGCAGGGACTAGCGGGGGGCTTCCAGTACTTC
v_call: TRBV7-9
d_call: TRBD2
clone_size: .
j_call: TRBJ2-5

cdr3_aa: CASSLWYRAVDIQYF
cdr3_nt: TGTGCCAGCAGCTTGTGGTACAGGGCGGTAGACATTCAGTACTTC
v_call: TRBV5-5
d_call: .
clone_size: .
j_call: TRBJ2-4

cdr3_aa: CASSQFIDRARYGYTF
cdr3_nt: TGTGCCAGCAGCCAGTTTATCGACAGGGCTAGATATGGCTACACCTTC
v_call: TRBV7-9
d_call: TRBD1
clone_size: .
j_call: TRBJ1-2

cdr3_aa: CATSMGQEGGNEQFF
cdr3_nt: TGTGCCACCAGCATGGGGCAGGAGGGGGGGAATGAGCAGTTCTTC
v_call: TRBV15
d_call: .
clone_size: few
j_call: TRBJ2-1

cdr3_aa: CASSFVNSGNTIYF
cdr3_nt: TGTGCCAGCAGCTTCGTAAACTCTGGAAACACCATATATTTT
v_call: TRBV5-5
d_call: .
clone_size: .
j_call: TRBJ1-3

cdr3_aa: CASSQERLAKDEQFF
cdr3_nt: TGTGCCAGCAGCCAGGAAAGACTAGCTAAGGATGAGCAGTTCTTC
v_call: TRBV4-2
d_call: TRBD2
clone_size: once
j_call: TRBJ2-1

cdr3_aa: CSVLGNTEAFF
cdr3_nt: TGCAGCGTTTTGGGGAACACTGAAGCTTTCTTT
v_call: TRBV29-1
d_call: .
clone_size: .
j_call: TRBJ1-1

cdr3_aa: CASRDGWGNGETQYF
cdr3_nt: TGTGCCAGCAGGGACGGGTGGGGGAATGGGGAGACCCAGTACTTC
v_call: TRBV5-4
d_call: .
clone_size: .
j_call: TRBJ2-5

cdr3_aa: CASGVQGFQPQHF
cdr3_nt: TGTGCCAGCGGAGTACAGGGGTTCCAGCCCCAGCATTTT
v_call: TRBV7-2
d_call: TRBD1
clone_size: .
j_call: TRBJ1-5

cdr3_aa: CASSRFRTDYHTPNTGELFF
cdr3_nt: TGTGCCAGCAGCAGGTTCCGGACAGATTACCATACCCCTAACACCGGGGAGCTGTTTTTT
v_call: TRBV7-9
d_call: .
clone_size: .
j_call: TRBJ2-2

cdr3_aa: CASSARLAGGYTDTQYF
cdr3_nt: TGCGCCAGCAGCGCCCGACTAGCGGGAGGGTACACAGATACGCAGTATTTT
v_call: TRBV4-3
d_call: TRBD2
clone_size: .
j_call: TRBJ2-3

cdr3_aa: CASSSRGAGGPYEQYF
cdr3_nt: TGTGCCAGCAGCTCCCGGGGGGCGGGAGGTCCCTACGAGCAGTACTTC
v_call: TRBV7-9
d_call: TRBD2
clone_size: few
j_call: TRBJ2-7

cdr3_aa: CASSLYGTSNEQFF
cdr3_nt: TGTGCCAGCAGCTTATACGGGACTTCCAATGAGCAGTTCTTC
v_call: TRBV7-2
d_call: .
clone_size: .
j_call: TRBJ2-1

cdr3_aa: CASSPARTSTGYEQYF
cdr3_nt: TGTGCCAGCAGCCCGGCCCGGACTAGTACGGGCTACGAGCAGTACTTC
v_call: TRBV5-4
d_call: TRBD2
clone_size: once
j_call: TRBJ2-7

cdr3_aa: CASTPGASSYNEQFF
cdr3_nt: TGTGCCAGCACCCCGGGAGCAAGCTCCTACAATGAGCAGTTCTTC
v_call: TRBV27
d_call: .
clone_size: .
j_call: TRBJ2-1

cdr3_aa: CASSLVGYEQFF
cdr3_nt: TGTGCCAGCAGCTTAGTGGGGTATGAGCAGTTCTTC
v_call: TRBV7-9
d_call: .
clone_size: .
j_call: TRBJ2-1

cdr3_aa: CASSQGRGRQYF
cdr3_nt: TGTGCCAGCAGCCAAGGGAGGGGCCGGCAGTACTTC
v_call: TRBV3-1/TRBV3-2
d_call: .
clone_size: .
j_call: TRBJ2-7

cdr3_aa: CASSGRTGTVWAAYEQYF
cdr3_nt: TGTGCCAGCAGCGGGAGGACAGGGACAGTGTGGGCTGCATACGAGCAGTACTTC
v_call: TRBV27
d_call: .
clone_size: .
j_call: TRBJ2-7

cdr3_aa: CASSRDGTSTDTQYF
cdr3_nt: TGTGCCAGCAGCCGAGACGGAACTAGCACAGATACGCAGTATTTT
v_call: TRBV7-8
d_call: .
clone_size: .
j_call: TRBJ2-3

cdr3_aa: CASRGFSGANVLTF
cdr3_nt: TGTGCCAGCAGAGGGTTCTCTGGGGCCAACGTCCTGACTTTC
v_call: TRBV28
d_call: .
clone_size: once
j_call: TRBJ2-6

cdr3_aa: CASSYSGRVYGYTF
cdr3_nt: TGTGCCAGCAGTTACTCGGGCAGGGTATATGGCTACACCTTC
v_call: TRBV6-5
d_call: .
clone_size: .
j_call: TRBJ1-2

cdr3_aa: CASSSDGYTF
cdr3_nt: TGTGCCAGCAGCAGTGATGGCTACACCTTC
v_call: TRBV9
d_call: .
clone_size: .
j_call: TRBJ1-2

cdr3_aa: CASSWRGEGGNQPQHF
cdr3_nt: TGTGCCAGCAGCTGGAGAGGGGAGGGGGGCAATCAGCCCCAGCATTTT
v_call: TRBV5-8
d_call: .
clone_size: .
j_call: TRBJ1-5

cdr3_aa: CASSLPGQSYEQYF
cdr3_nt: TGCGCCAGCAGCCTACCGGGACAGTCCTACGAGCAGTACTTC
v_call: TRBV5-1
d_call: TRBD1
clone_size: .
j_call: TRBJ2-7